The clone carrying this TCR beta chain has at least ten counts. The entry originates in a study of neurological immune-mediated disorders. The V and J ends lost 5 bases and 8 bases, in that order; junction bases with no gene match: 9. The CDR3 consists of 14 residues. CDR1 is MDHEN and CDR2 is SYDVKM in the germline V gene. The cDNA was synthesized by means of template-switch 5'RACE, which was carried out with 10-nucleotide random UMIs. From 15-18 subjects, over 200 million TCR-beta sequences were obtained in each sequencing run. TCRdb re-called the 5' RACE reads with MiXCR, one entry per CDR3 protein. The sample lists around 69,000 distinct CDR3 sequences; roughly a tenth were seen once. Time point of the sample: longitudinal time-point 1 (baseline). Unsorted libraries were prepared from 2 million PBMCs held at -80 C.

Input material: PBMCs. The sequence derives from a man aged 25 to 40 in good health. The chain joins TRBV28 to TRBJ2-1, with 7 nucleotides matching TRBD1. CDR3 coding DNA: TGTGCCAGCAGTCTTAGGGGGCGCGTGCATGAGCAGTTCTTC. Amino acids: CASSLRGRVHEQFF.